The sequence of this T cell receptor (beta chain) was determined in a study of T-cell reconstitution after alpha-beta-depleted transplantation in children. As concerns this clonotype: What it binds is unknown.

As it was prepared, the TCRbeta library received unique molecular identifiers. MiXCR, run by TCRdb on the PCR reads, gives a single entry per CDR3 protein. Among some 440,000 distinct CDR3 sequences listed, roughly 17% were seen once. V dropped 2 bases and J dropped 4; count of bases not matched to a gene: 9. The germline V gene has CDR1 SGHVS and CDR2 FQNEAQ. The CDR3 runs 17 residues. Study findings and constraints: Day-60 TCRbeta diversity that was high in some patients was derived from surviving recipient T cells and thymic progenitors.

This sample comprised PBMCs, mostly from graft donor cells, obtained 360 days after TCRalphabeta/CD19-depleted stem cell transplant. The chain combines TRBV7-8 with TRBJ2-3; 10 bases agree with TRBD2. This clonotype was sampled from a boy under two years old who had a stem cell transplant for Wiskott-Aldrich syndrome, so the T cells may come from the graft donor. CDR3 in DNA: TGTGCCAGCAGCTTAATTAGCGGGGGGTGGGTCTCAGATACGCAGTATTTT. Its translation is CASSLISGGWVSDTQYF. Based on the CDR3 plus reference TRBV7-8 and TRBJ2-3, the full variable domain is GAGVSQSPRYKVAKRGQDVALRCDPISGHVSLFWYQQALGQGPEFLTYFQNEAQLDKSGLPSDRFFAERPEGSVSTLKIQRTQQEDSAVYLCASSLISGGWVSDTQYFGPGTRLTVL.